These T cell receptor beta chains were read from a single sample in a study of human T cells and chemical hapten exposure. TCRdb passed the RACE reads through MiXCR, listing each CDR3 protein once. The sample shows about 92,000 distinct CDR3 sequences, approximately 11% of them seen only once. The sample consisted of whole blood, taken in connection with sensitization to the hapten diphenylcyclopropenone (DPC). The source is a woman between 25 and 40 years old with alopecia areata. Some clones in this sample may be carry-over from other donors' samples. The CDR3 runs from the conserved cysteine through the conserved F or W. D genes are given only for firm matches. Size tells how often a clone was seen (once, few, many) or the class of an expanded clone, and some rows leave it out.

CDR3aa: CASSLGLAPYNEQFF; CDR3nt: TGTGCCAGCAGCTTAGGGCTAGCCCCCTACAATGAGCAGTTCTTC; j_gene: TRBJ2-1; abundance: .; d_gene: .; v_gene: TRBV7-6
CDR3aa: CASSLTGLGEKLFF; CDR3nt: TGTGCCAGCAGCCTCACCGGTTTGGGCGAAAAACTGTTTTTT; j_gene: TRBJ1-4; abundance: many; d_gene: .; v_gene: TRBV7-8
CDR3aa: CSGTRGDEQFF; CDR3nt: TGCAGCGGCACACGAGGAGATGAGCAGTTCTTC; j_gene: TRBJ2-1; abundance: few; d_gene: .; v_gene: TRBV29-1
CDR3aa: CASSSGTGFAGELFF; CDR3nt: TGTGCCAGCAGTTCCGGGACAGGGTTTGCCGGGGAGCTGTTTTTT; j_gene: TRBJ2-2; abundance: many; d_gene: TRBD1; v_gene: TRBV6-1
CDR3aa: CASSVRSSNQPQHF; CDR3nt: TGTGCCAGCAGCGTCAGATCCAGCAATCAGCCCCAGCATTTT; j_gene: TRBJ1-5; abundance: many; d_gene: .; v_gene: TRBV6-2/TRBV6-3
CDR3aa: CSVLPGKNIQYF; CDR3nt: TGCAGTGTTCTCCCAGGCAAAAACATTCAGTACTTC; j_gene: TRBJ2-4; abundance: many; d_gene: .; v_gene: TRBV20-1
CDR3aa: CASSPRQAISYGYTF; CDR3nt: TGTGCCAGCAGCCCCCGACAGGCGATCTCCTATGGCTACACCTTC; j_gene: TRBJ1-2; abundance: many; d_gene: .; v_gene: TRBV14
CDR3aa: CASSPGQASNEQFF; CDR3nt: TGTGCCAGCAGTCCGGGACAGGCCTCTAATGAGCAGTTCTTC; j_gene: TRBJ2-1; abundance: many; d_gene: TRBD1; v_gene: TRBV6-1
CDR3aa: CSARGQPDQPQHF; CDR3nt: TGCAGTGCTAGAGGACAGCCAGATCAGCCCCAGCATTTT; j_gene: TRBJ1-5; abundance: many; d_gene: .; v_gene: TRBV20-1
CDR3aa: CASSLLGRGQTDTQYF; CDR3nt: TGTGCCAGCAGCTTGCTGGGCAGGGGGCAAACAGATACGCAGTATTTT; j_gene: TRBJ2-3; abundance: .; d_gene: TRBD1; v_gene: TRBV5-4